This T cell receptor beta chain originates from a study of cytomegalovirus exposure and HLA in healthy donors. On the study more broadly: Researchers found that under 90% of over 350 genotyped donors fell within the Caucasian-associated ancestry cluster. General study points: Rarity held for most TCR sequences, but there were some public TCRs that occurred in many donors. Relative to the approximately 670-donor mean, N-insertions were reportedly fewer in an Asian-associated ancestry cluster in a later analysis.

The PCR made use of 60 Vbeta and 13 Jbeta primers. The method was immunoSEQ multiplex PCR; TCRdb's version includes in-frame clones alone and lacks a portion of them. The repertoire consists of about 140,000 clones, with about 80% occurring once and the leading ten covering over 1%. The CDR3 contains 16 residues. Looked up from germline, CDR1 is SGHRS and CDR2 is YFSETQ. V was pared by 3 bases and J by 4 bases, with 10 bases of the junction left unmatched. Worth noting for this clone: Its antigen is currently unknown.

The source is a male donor in good health and CMV-seropositive. The genes are TRBV5-1 and TRBJ1-3, with 7 bases matching TRBD1. The sample consisted of PBMCs. The CDR3 DNA reads TGCGCCAGCAGCTCCCGGACAGGTTCTCTCGGAAACACCATATATTTT. It is translated as CASSSRTGSLGNTIYF. Full variable domain (remainder filled in from reference TRBV5-1 and TRBJ1-3): KAGVTQTPRYLIKTRGQQVTLSCSPISGHRSVSWYQQTPGQGLQFLFEYFSETQRNKGNFPGRFSGRQFSNSRSEMNVSTLELGDSALYLCASSSRTGSLGNTIYFGEGSWLTVV.